Described below is a single TCR beta chain sequence and its context. Its antigen is not identified. Newly diagnosed hyperthyroidism patients aged 18 to 65 years had disease lasting under 2 months. For the diagnoses, clinical symptoms, serum thyroxine and TRAb, thyroid ultrasound and orbital computed tomography were used. The source of the sample is a study of T cells in Graves' hyperthyroidism and ophthalmopathy. The study's findings and limits: The model forecast ophthalmopathy, anticipating it by a median approximately 6.1 months before onset. The majority of expanded thyroid clonotypes above 0.001 also appeared in blood.

TCR beta CDR3 region amplification was performed from RNA transcripts. Initially, a first-round RT-PCR of the TCR CDR3 employed the HTBI primer set. TCRdb ran MiXCR on the multiplex PCR reads and lists one entry per CDR3 protein. The data hold 300,000 to 450,000 distinct CDR3 sequences, with roughly 25% observed a single time. This CDR3 is 15 amino acids long. V was cut by 0 bases and J by 4 bases, with 12 bases left in between. Per the germline V gene, CDR1 is MGHRA and CDR2 is YSYEKL. The clonotype was recovered from a man in his fifties with Graves' hyperthyroidism. The sample taken for sequencing was blood. V gene TRBV4-1 combines with J gene TRBJ1-2; D not resolved. The CDR3 reads CASSQDRRPRYGYTF. CDR3 bases: TGCGCCAGCAGCCAAGATCGGCGTCCGCGCTATGGCTACACCTTC.